This T cell receptor beta chain was documented in a study of T cell responses to AZD1222 COVID-19 vaccine. Points on this clone: Its matching antigen is unknown.

Measured with immunoSEQ multiplex PCR; TCRdb has only the in-frame clones, and not every one. The table has around 180,000 clones, over 80% seen once. The CDR3 loop spans 18 amino acids. V gave up 0 bases and J gave up 4 bases; unmatched junction bases: 6. Germline V lookup: CDR1 SGHNT, CDR2 YYREEE (reference sequence). Broader study findings: Close to half of spike-specific TCRs reportedly recognize unmutated variant regions. All repertoire sampling was performed exclusively after the peak T cell response. Vaccination with two AZD1222 doses was followed by a rise in Spike-specific TCR breadth and depth. Donors were largely white British and mainly female; clonal diversity was possibly underestimated.

This TCR came from an adult in good health. The input for sequencing was peripheral blood, taken on day 0 of MenACWY control vaccination. This chain links TRBV5-4 with TRBJ2-2, with TRBD2 matching 13 bases. The CDR3 is CASSLGGLAGWGTGELFF. The CDR3 DNA reads as TGTGCCAGCAGCTTGGGGGGACTAGCGGGGTGGGGCACCGGGGAGCTGTTTTTT.